The 31 T cell receptor beta chains presented below share a single source sample, sequenced in a study of tumor-infiltrating lymphocytes in primary liver carcinoma. They got blood RNA out of unsorted whole blood and also pulled out germline DNA. A constant-region primer primed TCR beta cDNA synthesis from 400 to 550 ng of total RNA. Three-round nested multiplex PCR performed with slightly modified ARM-PCR produced the TCR beta libraries. The first two PCR rounds used TRBV1-TRBV30 forward primers with a C-beta reverse primer, about 10 cycles each. From the multiplex PCR reads, TCRdb called clonotypes with MiXCR, one entry per CDR3 protein. Seen here are 150,000 to 200,000 distinct CDR3 sequences, over 50% observed once, and the top ten hold roughly 76%. The sample consisted of peripheral blood. These receptors all come from a man in his forties or fifties with primary liver carcinoma and hepatitis B virus infection.

This clonotype was detected only a few times. The chain is built from TRBV29-1 and TRBJ2-7; TRBD2 agrees at 9 bases. Unmatched junction bases numbered 2, after V lost 3 bases and J lost 2 bases. Germline lookup yields CDR1 SQVTM and CDR2 ANQGSEA. CDR3 length: 13 residues. The CDR3 nucleotides read TGCAGCGTTGAGCTAGCGGGAACCTACGAGCAGTACTTC. It yields the protein CSVELAGTYEQYF.

The chain is built from TRBV12-3 or TRBV12-4 and TRBJ1-3; weak D call: TRBD1 (6 bases). The CDR3 is made up of 13 amino acids. The V and J ends lost 11 bases and 2 bases respectively, with 13 bases between them. Written as DNA, the CDR3 is TGTGCCGACACCTGGACAGCTGGAAACACCATATATTTT. Translated: CADTWTAGNTIYF.

V usage is TRBV19 and J usage is TRBJ2-7; 9 bases line up with TRBD1. The V gene end was trimmed by 3 bases and the J gene end by 3 bases; junction bases not matched to a gene: 6. The CDR3 spans 15 residues. Germline assignment: CDR1 LNHDA and CDR2 SQIVND (reference sequence). The CDR3 sequence is CASSIAGTGNYEQYF. DNA of the CDR3: TGTGCCAGTAGTATCGCCGGGACAGGGAACTACGAGCAGTACTTC. Looking up the rest from reference TRBV19 and TRBJ2-7 gives the full variable domain: DGGITQSPKYLFRKEGQNVTLSCEQNLNHDAMYWYRQDPGQGLRLIYYSQIVNDFQKGDIAEGYSVSREKKESFPLTVTSAQKNPTAFYLCASSIAGTGNYEQYFGPGTRLTVT.

The J gene is TRBJ2-1, the V gene TRBV6-1, with 9 bases fitting TRBD2. V was clipped by 9 bases and J by 1 base; unmatched bases: 7. Germline V gives CDR1 MNHNS, CDR2 SASEGT. This CDR3 has 15 amino acids. This CDR3 reads CASLRAGGSYNEQFF. As DNA, the CDR3 is TGTGCCAGTCTAAGGGCGGGAGGGTCCTACAATGAGCAGTTCTTC.

In regard to this clonotype: Its ends do not fully match the called genes, so a read error is possible. This rearrangement joins TRBV29-1 to TRBJ2-3; 9 nucleotides align to TRBD1. The CDR3 contains 13 residues. CDR1 SQVTM and CDR2 ANQGSEA come from the germline V gene. The CDR3 sequence is CNVKTGGTDMQYF. The DNA for the CDR3 is TGCAACGTTAAGACAGGGGGTACAGATATGCAGTATTTT.

Concerning this clonotype: A single base separates this from a much larger clone, so it may be a read error. The gene calls are TRBV11-3 and TRBJ2-1; 8 bases agree with TRBD1. This CDR3 region has 14 residues. CDR1 is SGHNT and CDR2 is YENEEA in the germline V gene. For the CDR3, the DNA is TGTGCCAGCAGCTCAATCGGACAGGGCAATGAGCACTTCTTC. Translated, it gives CASSSIGQGNEHFF.

The chain uses TRBV7-8 and TRBJ2-5, with D uncertain. Germline CDR1 SGHVS, CDR2 FQNEAQ. V was clipped by 2 bases and J by 5 bases, with 21 bases between them. The CDR3 covers 17 residues. The CDR3: CASSLSLTHQSRETQYF. The CDR3 nucleotides are TGTGCCAGCAGCTTAAGTTTGACTCACCAGTCCAGGGAGACCCAGTACTTC. The whole variable domain, filled in from reference TRBV7-8 and TRBJ2-5, reads GAGVSQSPRYKVAKRGQDVALRCDPISGHVSLFWYQQALGQGPEFLTYFQNEAQLDKSGLPSDRFFAERPEGSVSTLKIQRTQQEDSAVYLCASSLSLTHQSRETQYFGPGTRLLVL.

In its sample, this clonotype was seen a few times. This chain connects TRBV12-3 or TRBV12-4 to TRBJ2-3; the D is unclear. The CDR3 covers 11 residues. Trimming stripped 8 bases from V and 3 bases from J, with 6 bases between. DNA of the CDR3: TGTGCCAGCGCGTCAACAGATACGCAGTATTTT. It encodes CASASTDTQYF.

As concerns this clonotype: Germline is not matched at one junction end, which may reflect a read error. The chain is built from TRBV11-2 and TRBJ2-4; D unclear. Germline CDR1 reads SGHAT; CDR2 reads FQNNGV. This CDR3 contains 14 residues. CDR3 sequence (DNA): TGTGCCAGCAGCGACTGGAAAGCCAATAACATTCAGTACTTC. Translating gives CASSDWKANNIQYF.

In nucleotides, the CDR3 is TGTGCCAGCAGTCTGGGACAGGCCCATGGCTACACCTTC. It translates to CASSLGQAHGYTF. The chain has TRBV6-5 and TRBJ1-2; 8 nucleotides agree with TRBD1. The CDR3 sequence is 13 residues long. CDR1 is MNHEY, CDR2 SVGAGI, per germline. Losses at the gene ends were 5 bases for V and 6 bases for J; bases not matched to a gene: 5.

This clonotype appeared a few times. A much larger clone differs by one base, so this may be a read error. CDR3 sequence (DNA): TGTGCCAGCAGCTTGGGGCAGAGAAGCAATCAGCCCCAGCATTTT. Translated, it gives CASSLGQRSNQPQHF. J is TRBJ1-5 and V is TRBV11-2; D is possibly TRBD1 (5 bases). CDR3 size: 15 residues. CDR1 is SGHAT, CDR2 FQNNGV, per germline. Trimming cost V 3 bases and J 1 base, with 10 bases left between them.

Comment on this clonotype: The DNA is left out, because the CDR3 cannot be placed on it with certainty; the CDR3 is given as TCRdb lists it. The genes are TRBV14 and TRBJ2-7. Per the germline V gene, CDR1 is SGHDN and CDR2 is FVKESK. The CDR3 is 11 residues long, ends included. The CDR3 spells CAYICTYEQYF.

The rearrangement links TRBV6-2 or TRBV6-3 to TRBJ1-1; no reliable D call. Per germline, CDR1 MNHEY and CDR2 SVGEGT. V lost 6 bases and J 4 bases, leaving 27 bases between the germline ends. This CDR3 contains 18 residues. CDR3 nucleotides: TGTGCCAGCAGACACCGATTACCCGGGCGACGAGGAGGCACTGAAGCTTTCTTT. Its translation: CASRHRLPGRRGGTEAFF.

This chain links TRBV12-5 with TRBJ1-4; no clear D. Germline V gives CDR1 LGHNT, CDR2 FRNRAP. This CDR3 contains 15 residues. V was trimmed by 7 bases and J by 2 bases, leaving 14 bases between them. Here the CDR3 DNA reads TGTGCTAGTGAGTTGGCGAGGGCCACTAATGAAAAACTGTTTTTT. Its translation: CASELARATNEKLFF.

There are many counts of this clonotype. The chain has TRBV11-2 and TRBJ2-5, with D maybe TRBD2 (6 bases). Germline-derived CDR1 and CDR2 are SGHAT and FQNNGV. The V end lost 0 bases, the J end lost 3 bases, and 11 bases lay between the germline ends. CDR3 length: 15 amino acids. The CDR3 protein is CASSLEAGEEETQYF. The CDR3 DNA reads TGTGCCAGCAGCTTAGAGGCTGGGGAGGAAGAGACCCAGTACTTC.

Remarks on this clonotype: The junction departs from germline at one end; a sequencing error may be responsible. This sequence joins TRBV6-5 and TRBJ1-2; D is ambiguous. This CDR3 has 15 amino acids. Per the germline V gene, CDR1 is MNHEY and CDR2 is SVGAGI. CDR3 bases: TGTGCCAGCAGTTACTCGATCCCGGCGAGAGCTGGCTACTCCTTC. It encodes CASSYSIPARAGYSF.

The chain recombines TRBV6-5 with TRBJ1-2; TRBD1 might be the D (5 bases). From germline, CDR1 is MNHEY and CDR2 SVGAGI. Trimming left V 2 bases short and J 2 bases short, with 12 bases between. CDR3 length: 15 residues. CDR3 loop: CASSYSFTGNYGYTF. As DNA, the CDR3 is TGTGCCAGCAGTTACAGCTTCACAGGAAACTATGGCTACACCTTC.

This clonotype was detected many times. The chain combines TRBV29-1 with TRBJ1-1; no reliable D call. There are 12 residues in the CDR3. Germline assignment: CDR1 SQVTM and CDR2 ANQGSEA. The CDR3 spells CTVDILNTEAFF. The CDR3, as DNA: TGCACCGTCGACATTTTAAACACTGAAGCTTTCTTT.

DNA of the CDR3: TGTGCCAGCAGCTTGGCCGGGAGGCCCTACAATGAGCAGTTCTTC. It encodes CASSLAGRPYNEQFF. J is TRBJ2-1 and V is TRBV5-4, with 7 nucleotides matching TRBD2. J was trimmed by 2 bases and V by 0 bases; bases with no gene match: 2. This CDR3 has 15 amino acids. CDR1 is SGHNT and CDR2 is YYREEE in the germline V gene (reference sequence).

The chain joins TRBV28 to TRBJ2-7; tentative D call: TRBD1 (6 bases). V lost 1 base and J lost 5, with 18 bases in between. The CDR3 contains 16 residues. CDR1 is MDHEN, CDR2 SYDVKM, per germline. CDR3 coding DNA: TGTGCCAGCAGTTTATCGACTACAGGGAGTGGTCACGAGCAGTACTTC. Residues: CASSLSTTGSGHEQYF. Drawing the rest from reference TRBV28 and TRBJ2-7, the complete variable domain is DVKVTQSSRYLVKRTGEKVFLECVQDMDHENMFWYRQDPGLGLRLIYFSYDVKMKEKGDIPEGYSVSREKKERFSLILESASTNQTSMYLCASSLSTTGSGHEQYFGPGTRLTVT.

With regard to this clonotype: Germline and junction disagree at one end, which may indicate a read error. The chain employs TRBV5-5 and TRBJ2-1; TRBD2 might be the D (6 bases). CDR1 SGHKS and CDR2 YYEKEE come from the germline V gene (reference sequence). This CDR3 has 11 residues. In nucleotides, the CDR3 is TGTGCCACCCGGGAGAACAATGAACAGTTCTTC. Translated: CATRENNEQFF. The whole variable domain, remainder taken from reference TRBV5-5 and TRBJ2-1, is DAGVTQSPTHLIKTRGQQVTLRCSPISGHKSVSWYQQVLGQGPQFIFQYYEKEERGRGNFPDRFSARQFPNYSSELNVNALLLGDSALYLCATRENNEQFFGPGTRLTVL.

This clonotype was seen ten or more times. The rearrangement links TRBV29-1 to TRBJ2-5; D gene unclear. Germline CDR1 and CDR2: SQVTM and ANQGSEA. The CDR3 spans 14 residues. V was pared by 4 bases and J by 2 bases, with 14 bases between. Here the CDR3 DNA reads TGCAGCGTTGTTGGGTCGGCCAAACAAGAGACCCAGTACTTC. This sequence encodes CSVVGSAKQETQYF.

This clonotype has only one observation. The rearrangement joins TRBV5-1 to TRBJ2-5; no definite D call. CDR3 size: 15 residues. CDR1 is SGHRS and CDR2 is YFSETQ in the germline V gene. The CDR3 sequence: CSSSLALVRGETQYF. CDR3 bases: TGCAGCAGCAGCTTGGCTCTAGTCCGTGGAGAGACCCAGTACTTC.

In its sample, this clonotype was seen once. The germline gene is not matched at one end of the junction; a read error may be the cause. This chain joins TRBV4-2 and TRBJ1-3, with TRBD1 as a possible D gene (6 bases). CDR1 is LGHNA, CDR2 YNFKEQ, per germline. The CDR3 has 17 amino acids. The CDR3 DNA reads TGTGCCTGCAGTACAGGGCTCGTCCGAAACTCTGGAAACACCATATATTTT. It translates to CACSTGLVRNSGNTIYF.

A note on this clonotype: This could be a read error, since a much larger clone is one nucleotide away. The chain has TRBV11-1 and TRBJ2-1; 10 nucleotides line up with TRBD1. Unmatched junction bases numbered 11, after V lost 5 bases and J lost 7 bases. The CDR3 has 16 amino acids. Germline V gene data show CDR1 as SGHAT and CDR2 as FQDESV (reference sequence). CDR3 amino acids: CASSTSTGGTGNEQFF. Here the CDR3 DNA reads TGTGCCAGCAGCACATCGACAGGGGGCACGGGTAATGAGCAGTTCTTC.

This clonotype was counted once. V gene TRBV28 combines with J gene TRBJ2-1; TRBD2 aligns across 9 bases. The germline CDR1 and CDR2 sequences are MDHEN and SYDVKM. The J segment lost 9 bases and the V segment lost 5 bases, leaving 11 bases of the junction unmatched. The CDR3 length is 15 residues. This CDR3 reads CASSMAGGPAREQFF. Here the CDR3 DNA reads TGTGCCAGCAGTATGGCGGGAGGGCCCGCACGTGAGCAGTTCTTC.

As for this clonotype: Given a much more abundant clone one base away, this may be a read error. The gene calls are TRBV29-1 and TRBJ2-5; D is perhaps TRBD1 (6 bases). Germline CDR1 reads SQVTM; CDR2 reads ANQGSEA. The V end was cut by 4 bases, the J end by 2 bases, with 26 bases between. This CDR3 has 18 residues. This CDR3 reads CSVVFVEFWTDFQETQYF. CDR3 nucleotides: TGCAGCGTTGTCTTCGTGGAATTTTGGACAGATTTTCAAGAGACCCAGTACTTC.

J is TRBJ2-2 and V is TRBV10-3, with D unclear. The V and J ends lost 3 bases and 1 base respectively, with 9 bases between them. Germline lookup yields CDR1 ENHRY and CDR2 SYGVKD. The CDR3 has 15 residues. The CDR3 DNA sequence: TGTGCCATCAGTGACGACACCCGGAACACCGGGGAGCTGTTTTTT. The encoded protein is CAISDDTRNTGELFF.

This sequence joins TRBV6-5 and TRBJ2-5; D unclear. The ends were cut back, 8 bases at V and 4 bases at J, with 14 bases in the middle. The CDR3 has 13 amino acids. Germline CDR1 and CDR2: MNHEY and SVGAGI. CDR3: CASGNTALETQYF. The CDR3 bases are TGTGCCAGCGGTAATACAGCTTTAGAGACCCAGTACTTC.

About this clonotype itself: At one end, the junction sequence differs from germline, possibly due to a read error. The chain has TRBV4-2 and TRBJ2-1, with D perhaps given as TRBD1 or TRBD2 (5 bases each). Per the germline V gene, CDR1 is LGHNA and CDR2 is YNFKEQ. The CDR3 is 16 amino acids. The CDR3 sequence is CVSSQGASGSYDEQFF. For the CDR3, the DNA is TGTGTCAGCAGCCAAGGGGCAAGCGGCTCCTACGATGAGCAGTTCTTC.

A remark on this clonotype: The junction departs from germline at one end; a sequencing error may be responsible. V is TRBV12-3 or TRBV12-4 and J is TRBJ2-7; a weak D match, TRBD2 (6 bases). CDR3 size: 13 residues. In DNA form, the CDR3 reads TGTGTCAGCAGGCTCACGGGGGAGCAAGAGCAGTACTTC. This codes for CVSRLTGEQEQYF.